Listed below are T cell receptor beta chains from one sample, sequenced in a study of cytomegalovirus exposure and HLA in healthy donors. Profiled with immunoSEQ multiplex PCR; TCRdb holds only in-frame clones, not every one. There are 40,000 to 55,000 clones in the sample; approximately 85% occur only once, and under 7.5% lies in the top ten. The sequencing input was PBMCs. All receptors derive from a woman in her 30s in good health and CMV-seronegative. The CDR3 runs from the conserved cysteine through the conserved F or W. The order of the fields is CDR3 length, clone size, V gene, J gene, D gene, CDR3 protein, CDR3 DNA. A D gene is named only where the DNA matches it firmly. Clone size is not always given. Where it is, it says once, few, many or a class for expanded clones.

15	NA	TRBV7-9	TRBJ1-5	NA	CASSLYQGSNQPQHF	TGTGCCAGCAGCTTATACCAGGGAAGCAATCAGCCCCAGCATTTT
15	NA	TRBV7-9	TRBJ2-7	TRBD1	CASSSGTGGFHEQYF	TGTGCCAGCAGCAGCGGGACAGGGGGTTTCCACGAGCAGTACTTC
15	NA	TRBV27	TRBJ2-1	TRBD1	CASSRGQRPNNEQFF	TGTGCCAGCAGCAGGGGACAGCGACCGAACAATGAGCAGTTCTTC
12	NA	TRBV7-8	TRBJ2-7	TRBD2	CASRSLAGEQYF	TGTGCCAGCAGGAGTCTAGCGGGAGAGCAGTACTTC
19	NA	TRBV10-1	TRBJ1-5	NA	CASSEGGAGWRDDNQPQHF	TGCGCCAGCAGTGAGGGGGGGGCAGGGTGGCGGGATGACAATCAGCCCCAGCATTTT
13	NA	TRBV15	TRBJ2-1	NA	CATEENSYNEQFF	TGTGCCACCGAGGAGAACTCCTACAATGAGCAGTTCTTC
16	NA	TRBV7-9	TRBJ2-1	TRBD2	CASSSRTSGSGNEQFF	TGTGCCAGCAGCTCTCGGACTAGCGGGAGTGGAAATGAGCAGTTCTTC
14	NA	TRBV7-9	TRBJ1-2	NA	CASSLVTGNYGYTF	TGTGCCAGCAGCTTAGTTACAGGGAACTATGGCTACACCTTC
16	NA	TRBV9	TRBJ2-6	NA	CASSVASGTGANVLTF	TGTGCCAGCAGCGTAGCGTCCGGGACTGGGGCCAACGTCCTGACTTTC
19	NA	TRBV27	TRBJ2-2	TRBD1	CASSFLRSGGAKNTGELFF	TGTGCCAGCAGTTTCCTTAGGTCAGGGGGCGCGAAGAACACCGGGGAGCTGTTTTTT
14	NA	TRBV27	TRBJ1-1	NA	CASSYSGGDTEAFF	TGTGCCAGCAGTTACTCGGGGGGGGACACTGAAGCTTTCTTT
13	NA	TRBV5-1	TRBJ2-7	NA	CASSLGQALEQYF	TGCGCCAGCAGCTTGGGACAGGCTCTTGAGCAGTACTTC
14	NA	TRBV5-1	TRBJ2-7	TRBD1	CASSLGTGAYEQYF	TGCGCCAGCAGCTTGGGGACAGGGGCCTACGAGCAGTACTTC
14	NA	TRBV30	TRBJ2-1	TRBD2	CARDVASGYNEQFF	TGTGCCCGGGACGTCGCTAGCGGTTACAATGAGCAGTTCTTC
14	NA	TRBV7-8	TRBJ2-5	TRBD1	CASSLTDRGETQYF	TGTGCCAGCAGCTTAACCGACAGGGGAGAGACCCAGTACTTC
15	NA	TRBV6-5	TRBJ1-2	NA	CASSPAGRSEGGYTF	TGTGCCAGCAGTCCGGCCGGGCGATCAGAGGGTGGCTACACCTTC
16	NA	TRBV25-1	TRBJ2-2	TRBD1	CASTHDRGLNTGELFF	TGTGCCAGCACTCACGACAGGGGGCTGAACACCGGGGAGCTGTTTTTT
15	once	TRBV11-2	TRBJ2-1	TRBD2	CASSPGLAGRNEQFF	TGTGCCAGCAGCCCGGGACTAGCGGGTAGAAATGAGCAGTTCTTC
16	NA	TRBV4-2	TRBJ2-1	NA	CASSELASSSYNEQFF	TGTGCCAGCAGCGAATTAGCGAGCAGCTCCTACAATGAGCAGTTCTTC
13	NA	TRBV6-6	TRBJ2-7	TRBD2	CASSYRREHEQYF	TGTGCCAGCAGTTACCGGCGGGAGCACGAGCAGTACTTC
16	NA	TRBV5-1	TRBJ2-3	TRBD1	CASSTGDRSGTDTQYF	TGCGCCAGCAGCACCGGGGACAGGTCAGGCACAGATACGCAGTATTTT
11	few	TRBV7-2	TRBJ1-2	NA	CASSSSYGYTF	TGTGCCAGCAGCTCCTCTTATGGCTACACCTTC
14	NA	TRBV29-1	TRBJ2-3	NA	CSPTGGAGRDTQYF	TGCAGCCCAACTGGCGGGGCGGGGAGGGATACGCAGTATTTT
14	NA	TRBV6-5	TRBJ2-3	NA	CASSYTGTADTQYF	TGTGCCAGCAGTTATACAGGGACCGCAGATACGCAGTATTTT
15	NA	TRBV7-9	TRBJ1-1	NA	CASSSSLYRPTEAFF	TGTGCCAGCAGCTCTAGTCTATATCGTCCCACTGAAGCTTTCTTT
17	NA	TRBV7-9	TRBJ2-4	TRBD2	CASSPDRLAGGRNIQYF	TGTGCCAGCAGCCCGGATAGACTAGCGGGAGGCCGGAACATTCAGTACTTC
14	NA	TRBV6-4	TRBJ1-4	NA	CASSATGTNEKLFF	TGTGCCAGCAGTGCCACGGGGACTAATGAAAAACTGTTTTTT
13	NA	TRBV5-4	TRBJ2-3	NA	CASSLARSDTQYF	TGTGCCAGCAGCTTGGCGCGGTCTGATACGCAGTATTTT
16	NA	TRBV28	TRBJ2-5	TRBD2	CASTPGGLAGQETQYF	TGTGCCAGCACTCCTGGAGGACTAGCGGGCCAAGAGACCCAGTACTTC
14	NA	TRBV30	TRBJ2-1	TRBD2	CAWSVEREYNEQFF	TGTGCCTGGAGTGTAGAGCGGGAGTACAATGAGCAGTTCTTC
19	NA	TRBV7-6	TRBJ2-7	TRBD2	CASSLVNRLAGGTSYEQYF	TGTGCCAGCAGCTTAGTAAATCGTCTAGCGGGAGGAACCTCCTACGAGCAGTACTTC
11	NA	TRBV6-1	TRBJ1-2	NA	CASSEWTETTF	TGTGCCAGCAGTGAATGGACAGAAACTACCTTC
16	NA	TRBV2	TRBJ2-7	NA	CASSEPLGSSSYEQYF	TGTGCCAGCAGTGAACCCTTGGGCTCTTCATCCTACGAGCAGTACTTC
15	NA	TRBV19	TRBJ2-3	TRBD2	CASRTSGSITDTQYF	TGTGCCAGTAGGACTAGCGGGAGTATCACAGATACGCAGTATTTT
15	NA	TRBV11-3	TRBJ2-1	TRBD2	CASSLGTSENNEQFF	TGTGCCAGCAGCCTCGGGACTAGCGAAAACAATGAGCAGTTCTTC
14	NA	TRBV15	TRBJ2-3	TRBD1	CATSREQGADTQYF	TGTGCCACCAGCAGAGAACAGGGGGCAGATACGCAGTATTTT
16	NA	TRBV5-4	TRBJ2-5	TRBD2	CASLRGAGGPLETQYF	TGTGCCAGCCTAAGAGGGGCGGGAGGGCCCTTGGAGACCCAGTACTTC
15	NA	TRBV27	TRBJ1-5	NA	CASSKVQGVGQPQHF	TGTGCCAGCAGCAAAGTCCAGGGTGTCGGGCAGCCCCAGCATTTT
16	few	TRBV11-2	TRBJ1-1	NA	CASSSLSQGMNTEAFF	TGTGCCAGCAGCTCCCTTTCTCAGGGCATGAACACTGAAGCTTTCTTT
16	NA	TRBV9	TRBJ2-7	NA	CASSVDNRASSYEQYF	TGTGCCAGCAGCGTAGACAACAGGGCCAGCTCCTACGAGCAGTACTTC
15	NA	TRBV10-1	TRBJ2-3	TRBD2	CASSPTSGRTDTQYF	TGCGCCAGCAGTCCGACTAGCGGGAGAACAGATACGCAGTATTTT
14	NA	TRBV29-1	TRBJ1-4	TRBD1	CSVTWTGKNEKLFF	TGCAGCGTTACTTGGACAGGGAAGAATGAAAAACTGTTTTTT
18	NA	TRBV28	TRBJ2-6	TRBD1	CASSQPGQSLGGANVLTF	TGTGCCAGCAGTCAACCGGGACAGTCCCTCGGTGGGGCCAACGTCCTGACTTTC
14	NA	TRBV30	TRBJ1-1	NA	CAWSVLVQNTEAFF	TGTGCCTGGAGTGTACTCGTCCAGAACACTGAAGCTTTCTTT
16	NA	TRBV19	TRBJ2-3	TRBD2	CASSIDSGRGTDTQYF	TGTGCCAGTAGTATAGACAGCGGGAGGGGGACAGATACGCAGTATTTT
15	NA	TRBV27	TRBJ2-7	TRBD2	CASSFGAGGPNEQYF	TGTGCCAGCAGTTTTGGAGCGGGAGGGCCCAACGAGCAGTACTTC
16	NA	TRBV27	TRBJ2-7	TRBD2	CASSLLASGSDYEQYF	TGTGCCAGCAGTTTATTAGCTAGCGGGAGCGACTACGAGCAGTACTTC
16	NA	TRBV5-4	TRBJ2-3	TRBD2	CASSLGGGRVGDTQYF	TGTGCCAGCAGCTTGGGCGGCGGGAGGGTGGGAGATACGCAGTATTTT
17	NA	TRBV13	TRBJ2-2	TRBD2	CASSSGTSGANTGELFF	TGTGCCAGCAGCTCTGGGACTAGCGGGGCGAACACCGGGGAGCTGTTTTTT
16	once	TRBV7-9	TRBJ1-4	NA	CASSPPMTGNGEKLFF	TGTGCCAGCAGCCCCCCAATGACAGGCAACGGGGAAAAACTGTTTTTT
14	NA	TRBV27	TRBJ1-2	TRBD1	CASTPGQGAFGYTF	TGTGCCAGCACCCCGGGACAGGGGGCGTTTGGCTACACCTTC
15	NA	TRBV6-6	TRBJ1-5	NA	CASTRGRGSNQPQHF	TGTGCCAGCACCCGCGGAAGGGGTAGCAATCAGCCCCAGCATTTT
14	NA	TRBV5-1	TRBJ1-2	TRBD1	CASSLGTGSYGYTF	TGCGCCAGCAGCTTGGGGACAGGGAGCTATGGCTACACCTTC
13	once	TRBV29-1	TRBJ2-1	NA	CSVEEGEGDEQFF	TGCAGCGTTGAAGAGGGGGAGGGGGATGAGCAGTTCTTC
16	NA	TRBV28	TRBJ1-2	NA	CASSSPLLDRSFGYTF	TGTGCCAGCAGTTCCCCTCTCCTAGACAGGTCCTTTGGCTACACCTTC
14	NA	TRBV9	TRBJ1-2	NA	CASSERGASYGYTF	TGTGCCAGCAGCGAGCGGGGCGCTAGCTATGGCTACACCTTC
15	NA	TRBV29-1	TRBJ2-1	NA	CSADSLDSSYNEQFF	TGCAGCGCCGACTCCCTTGATAGCTCCTACAATGAGCAGTTCTTC